The next 7 T cell receptor beta chains were all read from a single sample in a study of cytomegalovirus exposure and HLA in healthy donors. The study ran its PCR with 60 Vbeta and 13 Jbeta primers. Assay used: immunoSEQ multiplex PCR; TCRdb lists only in-frame clones, some missing. This sample has roughly 110,000 clones, with roughly 80% found just once. The sequencing input was PBMCs. The receptors come from a man aged 25 to 40 in good health and CMV-seropositive.

Here the CDR3 reads CASSPGQVGGYEQYF. CDR3 DNA sequence: TGTGCCAGCAGTCCTGGACAGGTAGGGGGCTACGAGCAGTACTTC. The rearrangement links TRBV27 to TRBJ2-7; 7 bases line up with TRBD1. The germline gives CDR1 MNHEY, CDR2 SMNVEV (reference sequence). The length of the CDR3 is 15 residues. With V trimmed by 5 bases and J by 3 bases, 10 bases remained unmatched.

The chain links TRBV5-1 to TRBJ1-3, with unresolved D. Trimming shortened V by 0 bases and J by 1 base, and 11 bases separated the two germline ends. Germline CDR1 and CDR2: SGHRS and YFSETQ. CDR3 length: 16 amino acids. Written as DNA, the CDR3 is TGCGCCAGCAGCTTGGCCGGGGTTGAATCTGGAAACACCATATATTTT. This gives the protein CASSLAGVESGNTIYF.

This sequence joins TRBV2 and TRBJ1-2, with 9 nucleotides matching TRBD1. The trim removed 6 bases at V and 7 bases at J, leaving 3 bases unmatched. The CDR3 contains 12 residues. The germline V gene has CDR1 SNHLY and CDR2 FYNNEI. The CDR3 nucleotides read TGTGCCAGCAGACAGGGGGCTGGTGGCTACACCTTC. Protein sequence: CASRQGAGGYTF.

This clone was counted once. V is TRBV7-9 and J is TRBJ1-1; 9 bases are shared with TRBD1. The germline V gene encodes CDR1 SEHNR and CDR2 FQNEAQ (reference sequence). This CDR3 has 15 amino acids. V trimming: 5 bases; J trimming: 5 bases; junction bases outside the gene matches: 9. In DNA form, the CDR3 reads TGTGCCAGCAGCCCAAAATGGGGACAGGGTACTGAAGCTTTCTTT. It is translated as CASSPKWGQGTEAFF.

The genes are TRBV30 and TRBJ1-1; 8 nucleotides line up with TRBD1. This CDR3 spans 14 amino acids. Germline CDR1 and CDR2: GTSNPN and SVGIG (reference sequence). Germline trimming cut 3 bases from V and 4 bases from J; bases unmatched to any gene: 7. The CDR3 DNA reads TGTGCCTGGAGCCCAGGGGGCTCGGGCACTGAAGCTTTCTTT. This gives the protein CAWSPGGSGTEAFF.

The chain carries TRBV9 and TRBJ2-7; tentative D call: TRBD1 (6 bases). Germline V gene sequence: CDR1 SGDLS, CDR2 YYNGEE. The CDR3 has 15 amino acids. Trimming left V 0 bases short and J 5 bases short, with 15 bases between. The DNA for the CDR3 is TGTGCCAGCAGCGTAGGGGGCAGGGGAACAAACGAGCAGTACTTC. This sequence encodes CASSVGGRGTNEQYF.

This clone was recorded once. The chain joins TRBV5-1 to TRBJ2-5; 7 bases match TRBD1. Losses at the gene ends were 4 bases for V and 0 bases for J; bases not matched to a gene: 3. CDR3 length equals 14 residues. Germline-derived CDR1 and CDR2 are SGHRS and YFSETQ. For the CDR3, the DNA is TGCGCCAGCAGCATGACAGGGAACCAAGAGACCCAGTACTTC. Translated: CASSMTGNQETQYF.